Shown below are 9 T cell receptor beta chains from a single sample sequenced in a study of cytomegalovirus exposure and HLA in healthy donors (dated by TCRdb to about 2017). Library preparation was by the immunoSEQ multiplex PCR assay. The multiplex PCR relied on a mix of 60 forward primers for TCR Vbeta segments and 13 reverse primers for TCR Jbeta segments. TCRdb retrieved this table from immuneACCESS and kept in-frame rearrangements only. Not all clones are present; in checked studies, unresolved V genes account for under half, and no reason is known for the remainder. This sample has about 170,000 clones in its table, and around 80% of those were observed once. About 13% of the sample is taken by the ten largest. The sample was PBMCs. Every receptor here comes from a woman between 50 and 59 years old in good health and CMV-seropositive.

The V and J genes are TRBV5-1 and TRBJ1-2; 8 bases agree with TRBD1. Trimming at V came to 1 base and at J to 6 bases, leaving 8 bases not matched to a gene. There are 15 residues in the CDR3. Germline CDR1 and CDR2: SGHRS and YFSETQ. The CDR3 DNA sequence: TGCGCCAGCAGCTTGACAGGGGGGACAACACATGGCTACACCTTC. As protein: CASSLTGGTTHGYTF.

DNA of the CDR3: TGTGCCAGCAGCTTAGGAGGGGGCCACACTGAAGCTTTCTTT. It translates to CASSLGGGHTEAFF. This chain joins TRBV11-3 and TRBJ1-1, with TRBD1 matching over 7 bases. Germline V CDR1 and CDR2: SGHNT, YENEEA. J lost 3 bases, V lost 1 base, and 2 bases had no gene match. This CDR3 has 14 residues.

There are a few counts of this clone. The rearrangement uses TRBV9 and TRBJ1-1, with unresolved D. There are 13 residues in the CDR3. V was shortened by 4 bases and J by 1 base, with 8 bases between the two germline ends. Looked up from germline, CDR1 is SGDLS and CDR2 is YYNGEE. DNA of the CDR3: TGTGCCAGCAGCCCCCACACGAACACTGAAGCTTTCTTT. Its translation is CASSPHTNTEAFF. Based on the CDR3 plus reference TRBV9 and TRBJ1-1, the full variable domain is DSGVTQTPKHLITATGQRVTLRCSPRSGDLSVYWYQQSLDQGLQFLIQYYNGEERAKGNILERFSAQQFPDLHSELNLSSLELGDSALYFCASSPHTNTEAFFGQGTRLTVV.

Only one count was recorded for this clone. As DNA, the CDR3 is TGTGCCAGCAGCTTATGGGGGGAGAACACTGAAGCTTTCTTT. Protein: CASSLWGENTEAFF. The chain joins TRBV11-2 to TRBJ1-1; D is possibly TRBD1 (5 bases). The length of the CDR3 is 14 residues. V lost 2 bases and J lost 1, with 8 bases in between. Germline lookup yields CDR1 SGHAT and CDR2 FQNNGV.

This clone occurred a few times. The identical CDR3 is also encoded by other nucleotide sequences in the sample. The rearrangement joins TRBV2 to TRBJ2-1, with D hard to call. The CDR3 totals 15 residues. Germline CDR1 and CDR2: SNHLY and FYNNEI. The V end was cut by 4 bases, the J end by 0 bases, with 10 bases between. This CDR3 reads CASSVGQSSYNEQFF. CDR3 in DNA: TGTGCCAGCAGTGTTGGGCAGAGCTCCTACAATGAGCAGTTCTTC.

V is TRBV5-4 and J is TRBJ1-1; TRBD1 agrees at 8 bases. The ends lost 4 bases at V and 4 bases at J; junction bases unmatched: 6. From germline, CDR1 is SGHNT and CDR2 YYREEE (reference sequence). CDR3 length equals 14 residues. The CDR3 nucleotides are TGTGCCAGCAGCCCAACAGGGGGGGGCACTGAAGCTTTCTTT. This codes for CASSPTGGGTEAFF.

V and J are TRBV2 and TRBJ1-2; maybe TRBD1 (5 bases). This CDR3 spans 13 amino acids. V lost 6 bases and J 4 bases, leaving 12 bases between the germline ends. The germline V gene encodes CDR1 SNHLY and CDR2 FYNNEI. CDR3 loop: CASSPDSPYGYTF. The CDR3 nucleotides are TGTGCCAGCAGCCCTGACAGCCCCTATGGCTACACCTTC.

The chain is built from TRBV2 and TRBJ2-3; D is unclear. CDR3 length: 12 residues. Germline V gene sequence: CDR1 SNHLY, CDR2 FYNNEI. The V and J ends lost 7 bases and 3 bases respectively, with 8 bases between them. The CDR3 nucleotides read TGTGCCAGCACCAGCGTAACAGATACGCAGTATTTT. Translated: CASTSVTDTQYF.

This clone was seen a single time. The rearrangement uses TRBV11-3 and TRBJ1-3; no reliable D call. The CDR3 is 13 residues long. The V gene's germline CDR1 is SGHNT and CDR2 YENEEA. The V end lost 6 bases, the J end lost 1 base, and 7 bases lay between the germline ends. As DNA, the CDR3 is TGTGCCAGCAGTCAAACTTCTGGAAACACCATATATTTT. Encoded protein: CASSQTSGNTIYF.